This T cell receptor (beta chain) was recovered during a study of T cells after yellow fever vaccination. About the research overall: The SMART-Seq v4 Ultra Low Input method served to prepare the low-cell-number fractions. Findings and caveats of the study: Bulk-population clonotypes that are abundant could appear as contaminants in FACS-sorted repertoires.

The study made its TCR cDNA through 5'RACE template switching. That step introduced a universal primer site along with UMIs. TCRdb re-derived calls from the 5' RACE reads in MiXCR, one entry per CDR3 protein. The sample carries 150,000 to 200,000 distinct CDR3 sequences, 9.3% recorded once. This clonotype was counted ten times or more. The antigen is undetermined. The CDR3 is made up of 13 amino acids. Germline CDR1 reads SQVTM; CDR2 reads ANQGSEA. V was cut by 2 bases and J by 2 bases, with 10 bases left in between. The sequenced sample was CD8+ T cells sorted from PBMCs, obtained 45 days after the yellow fever booster vaccination. J is TRBJ2-7 and V is TRBV29-1, with D maybe TRBD1 (6 bases). This TCR derives from a man between 18 and 29 years old who received the YFV17D yellow fever vaccine. This chain's CDR3 is CSVESWDTYEQYF. The CDR3 bases are TGCAGCGTTGAAAGCTGGGACACCTACGAGCAGTACTTC.